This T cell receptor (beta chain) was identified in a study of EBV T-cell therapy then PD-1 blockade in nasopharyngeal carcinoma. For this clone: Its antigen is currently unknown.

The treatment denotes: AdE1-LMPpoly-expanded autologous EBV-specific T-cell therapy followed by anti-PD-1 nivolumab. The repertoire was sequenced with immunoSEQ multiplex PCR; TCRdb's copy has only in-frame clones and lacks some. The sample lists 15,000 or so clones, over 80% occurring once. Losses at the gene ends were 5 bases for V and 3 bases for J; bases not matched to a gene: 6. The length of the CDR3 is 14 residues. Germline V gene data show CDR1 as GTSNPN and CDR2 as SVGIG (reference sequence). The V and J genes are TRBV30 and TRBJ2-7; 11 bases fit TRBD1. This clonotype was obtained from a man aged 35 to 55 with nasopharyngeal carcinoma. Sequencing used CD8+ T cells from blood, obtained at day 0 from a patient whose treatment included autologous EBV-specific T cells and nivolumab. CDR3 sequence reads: CAWDGQGAVYEQYF. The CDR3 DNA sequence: TGTGCCTGGGACGGACAGGGGGCGGTCTACGAGCAGTACTTC.